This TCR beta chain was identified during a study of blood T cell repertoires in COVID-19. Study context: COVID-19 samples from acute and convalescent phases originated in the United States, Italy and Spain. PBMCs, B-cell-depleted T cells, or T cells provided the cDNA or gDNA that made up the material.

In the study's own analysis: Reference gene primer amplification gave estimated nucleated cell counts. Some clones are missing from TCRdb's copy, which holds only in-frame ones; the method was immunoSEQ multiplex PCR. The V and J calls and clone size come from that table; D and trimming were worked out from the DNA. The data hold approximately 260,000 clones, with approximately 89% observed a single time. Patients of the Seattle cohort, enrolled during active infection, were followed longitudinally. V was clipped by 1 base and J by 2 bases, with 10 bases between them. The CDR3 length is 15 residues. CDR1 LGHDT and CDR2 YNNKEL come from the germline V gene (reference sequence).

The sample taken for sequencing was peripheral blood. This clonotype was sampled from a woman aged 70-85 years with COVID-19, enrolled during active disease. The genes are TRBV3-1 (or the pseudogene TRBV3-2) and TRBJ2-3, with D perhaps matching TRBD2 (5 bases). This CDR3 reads CASSQGPSYTDTQYF. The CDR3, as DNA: TGTGCCAGCAGCCAAGGCCCTAGCTACACAGATACGCAGTATTTT.